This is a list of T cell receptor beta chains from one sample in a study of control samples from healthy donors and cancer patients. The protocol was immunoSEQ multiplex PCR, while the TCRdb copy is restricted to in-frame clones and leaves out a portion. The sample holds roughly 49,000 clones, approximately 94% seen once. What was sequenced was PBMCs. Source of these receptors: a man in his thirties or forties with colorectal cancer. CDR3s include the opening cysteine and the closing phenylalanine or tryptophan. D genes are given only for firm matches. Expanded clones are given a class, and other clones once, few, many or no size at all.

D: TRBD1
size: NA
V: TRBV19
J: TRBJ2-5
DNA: TGTGCCAGTAGTATAGACGGCGGGACAGGGTTCCAAGAGACCCAGTACTTC
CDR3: CASSIDGGTGFQETQYF

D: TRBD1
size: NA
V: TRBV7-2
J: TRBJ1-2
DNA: TGTGCCAGCAGCTCTCGACAGGGAGGGTTCTATGGCTACACCTTC
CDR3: CASSSRQGGFYGYTF

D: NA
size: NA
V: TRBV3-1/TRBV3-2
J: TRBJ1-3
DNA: TGTGCCAGCAGCCCCCTCGGCATGGGGGGGACGGCCGGCTCTGGAAACACCATATATTTT
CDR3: CASSPLGMGGTAGSGNTIYF

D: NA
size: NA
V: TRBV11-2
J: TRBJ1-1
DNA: TGTGCCAGCAGCTTACGGCAGAACACTGAAGCTTTCTTT
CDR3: CASSLRQNTEAFF

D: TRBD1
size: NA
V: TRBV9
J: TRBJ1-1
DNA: TGTGCCAGCAGCACCCGACAGGGGGACACTGAAGCTTTCTTT
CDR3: CASSTRQGDTEAFF

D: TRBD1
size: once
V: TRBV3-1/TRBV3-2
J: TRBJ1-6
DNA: TGTGCCAGCAGCCGCAACAGGGGTTCAAATTCACCCCTCCACTTT
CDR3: CASSRNRGSNSPLHF

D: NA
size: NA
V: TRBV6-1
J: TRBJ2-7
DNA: TGTGCCAGCAGTGAAGCGTCCGGGATCACCTACGAGCAGTACTTC
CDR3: CASSEASGITYEQYF

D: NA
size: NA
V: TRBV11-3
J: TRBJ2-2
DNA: TGTGCCAGCAGCTCCTCCTGGGGGGAGGCGAACACCGGGGAGCTGTTTTTT
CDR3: CASSSSWGEANTGELFF

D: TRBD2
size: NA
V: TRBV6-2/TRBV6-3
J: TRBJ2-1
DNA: TGTGCCAGCAGTAACCCGGGACTAGCGGGGGGGGGAAATGAGCAGTTCTTC
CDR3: CASSNPGLAGGGNEQFF

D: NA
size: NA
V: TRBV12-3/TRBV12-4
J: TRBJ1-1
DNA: TGTGCCAGCAGTTTGTGGGGGGAGGGGGAAGCTTTCTTT
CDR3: CASSLWGEGEAFF

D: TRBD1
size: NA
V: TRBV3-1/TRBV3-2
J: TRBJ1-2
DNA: TGTGCCAGCAGCCACCGAGGGGGACAGGGGGACTATGGCTACACCTTC
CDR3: CASSHRGGQGDYGYTF

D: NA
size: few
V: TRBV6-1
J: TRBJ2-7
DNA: TGTGCCAGCAGTGAAGCCTACGAGCAGTACTTC
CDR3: CASSEAYEQYF

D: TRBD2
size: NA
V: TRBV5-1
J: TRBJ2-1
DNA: TGCGCCAGCAGCGCTCTAGCGGGGGGGTTGAATGAGCAGTTCTTC
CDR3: CASSALAGGLNEQFF

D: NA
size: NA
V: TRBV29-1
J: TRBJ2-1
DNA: TGCAGCGTTGAATGGGGGAGCTCCTACAATGAGCAGTTCTTC
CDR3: CSVEWGSSYNEQFF

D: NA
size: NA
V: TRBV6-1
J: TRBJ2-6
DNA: TGTGCCAGCAGTGAATTGGGGTTATCTGGGGCCAACGTCCTGACTTTC
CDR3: CASSELGLSGANVLTF

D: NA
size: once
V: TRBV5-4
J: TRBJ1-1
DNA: TGTGCCAGCAGGGCTGGATCGAGGGACACTGAAGCTTTCTTT
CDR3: CASRAGSRDTEAFF

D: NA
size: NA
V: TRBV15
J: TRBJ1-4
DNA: TGTGCCACCAGCAGAGATATTGGTCCTCTAAATGAAAAACTGTTTTTT
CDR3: CATSRDIGPLNEKLFF